This record concerns one TCR beta chain sequence. No antigen is known for it. With 2 bases removed from V and 3 bases from J, the gap between germline ends came to 11 bases. Per germline, CDR1 SGHNT and CDR2 YENEEA. The CDR3 is 14 residues long. These data originate in a study of T cells in localized non-small cell lung cancer. Study-level findings and limits: Elevated circulating T cell density in blood was associated with longer overall survival. Researchers found a median approximately 55 of the top 100 tumor clones in adjacent lung.

TCRdb keeps only in-frame clones here, not all; method: immunoSEQ multiplex PCR. The sample carries some 1,500 clones, 25% to 40% recorded once. The genes are TRBV11-3 and TRBJ2-7; D call uncertain. Sequencing used lung tumor tissue, obtained before any cancer treatment. The receptor's source is a man aged 40 to 75 with stage II lung adenocarcinoma. Here the CDR3 DNA reads TGTGCCAGCAGCTTATCGTGGAGAGGCTACGAGCAGTACTTC. Translation gives CASSLSWRGYEQYF.